These T cell receptor beta chains were read from a single sample in a study of cytomegalovirus exposure and HLA in healthy donors. Method: immunoSEQ multiplex PCR; TCRdb's copy keeps in-frame clones and lacks some. The data hold more than 95,000 clones, with 60% to 80% observed a single time. Sequences were obtained from PBMCs. The receptors shown here come from a young man in good health and CMV-seronegative. The CDR3 runs from the conserved cysteine through the conserved F or W. Each record gives: V gene, clone size, J gene, D gene, CDR3 DNA, CDR3 protein. The D gene is left open where the match is weak. Size is omitted from some rows. Given values are once, few, many or a class for expanded clones.

TRBV11-3	-	TRBJ2-7	TRBD1	TGTGCCAGCAGCCCCCCCGATGGGGGACAGGGCACCTACGAGCAGTACTTC	CASSPPDGGQGTYEQYF
TRBV6-5	-	TRBJ2-5	TRBD2	TGTGCCAGCAGATCCGGCGGACTAGGCGAGACCCAGTACTTC	CASRSGGLGETQYF
TRBV7-6	-	TRBJ2-5	-	TGTGCCAGCAGCTTATACTCCGGTCAAGAGACCCAGTACTTC	CASSLYSGQETQYF
TRBV4-2	-	TRBJ2-3	-	TGTGCCAGCAGCCAAGGGGGTATCGGGGGAGCGGATACGCAGTATTTT	CASSQGGIGGADTQYF
TRBV9	-	TRBJ1-1	-	TGTGCCAGCAGCGTCCGGCAGGAATCTGAAGCTTTCTTT	CASSVRQESEAFF
TRBV7-8	-	TRBJ2-5	TRBD2	TGTGCCAGCAGCCGCAGCGGGGCCAACACCCAAGAGACCCAGTACTTC	CASSRSGANTQETQYF
TRBV7-9	-	TRBJ1-4	TRBD1	TGTGCCAGCAGCTTAGCAGGGGGACAGAATGAAAAACTGTTTTTT	CASSLAGGQNEKLFF
TRBV5-1	-	TRBJ2-1	-	TGCGCCAGCAGCTTGGACTCATACCATGAGCAGTTCTTC	CASSLDSYHEQFF
TRBV11-1	few	TRBJ2-7	TRBD2	TGTGCCAGCAGCCCTCTTATGGGGATAGCGGGGACCTACGAGCAGTACTTC	CASSPLMGIAGTYEQYF
TRBV5-4	few	TRBJ1-1	-	TGTGCCAGCAGTGCAGGGTTTCATGAAGCTTTCTTT	CASSAGFHEAFF
TRBV7-7	few	TRBJ2-1	-	TGTGCTAGCAGCTTAGCGTATCACAATGAGCAGTTCTTC	CASSLAYHNEQFF
TRBV11-2	-	TRBJ2-7	TRBD2	TGTGCCAGCAGCTCCAGACTAGCGGGAAGTTACGAGCAGTACTTC	CASSSRLAGSYEQYF
TRBV11-2	-	TRBJ1-1	-	TGTGCCAGCACCAGTATACGGGGTAGGAACACTGAAGCTTTCTTT	CASTSIRGRNTEAFF
TRBV19	-	TRBJ2-1	TRBD1	TGTGCCAGTAGGATCCGGACAGGATACAATGAGCAGTTCTTC	CASRIRTGYNEQFF
TRBV7-3	-	TRBJ2-1	-	TGTGCCAGCAGCAACCCTAGCTCCTACAATGAGCAGTTCTTC	CASSNPSSYNEQFF
TRBV5-1	few	TRBJ1-3	-	TGCGCCAGCAGCTTGGGGGCGAGCTCTGGAAACACCATATATTTT	CASSLGASSGNTIYF
TRBV6-1	-	TRBJ1-3	-	TGTGCCAGCAAACAACAGGAAATCTCTGGAAACACCATATATTTT	CASKQQEISGNTIYF
TRBV6-1	few	TRBJ2-5	-	TGTGCCAGCAGGCGACAAAGTCAAGAGACCCAGTACTTC	CASRRQSQETQYF
TRBV23-1	-	TRBJ1-2	-	TGCGCCAGCAGTCAGGAACAGGCTCCTACGGTGGGCGGCTACACCTTC	CASSQEQAPTVGGYTF
TRBV9	-	TRBJ1-1	-	TGTGCCAGCAGCGCGGGGGGTCACACTGAAGCTTTCTTT	CASSAGGHTEAFF
TRBV7-2	-	TRBJ2-5	-	TGTGCCAGCAGCTTCCAATCCGGGACTGGGGAGACCCAGTACTTC	CASSFQSGTGETQYF
TRBV28	-	TRBJ1-2	-	TGTGCCAGCAGCGTTCGAGGCAGGGCTCTGAGAGGCTACACCTTC	CASSVRGRALRGYTF
TRBV10-2	-	TRBJ1-4	TRBD1	TGCGCCAGCAGCCCGGACAGGTATAATGAAAAACTGTTTTTT	CASSPDRYNEKLFF
TRBV6-1	-	TRBJ2-1	-	TGTGCCAGCAGTTTAAGACAGGCGTATGAGCAGTTCTTC	CASSLRQAYEQFF
TRBV28	-	TRBJ2-7	TRBD2	TGTGCCAGCAGGATTAGCGGGAATCCGCGCGAGCAGTACTTC	CASRISGNPREQYF
TRBV18	few	TRBJ2-1	-	TGTGCCAGCTCACCAAACAGCTACAATGAGCAGTTCTTC	CASSPNSYNEQFF
TRBV7-2	few	TRBJ2-3	TRBD1	TGTGCCAGCAGCTCCTCAAGCTCGACAGGGCGCACAGATACGCAGTATTTT	CASSSSSSTGRTDTQYF
TRBV11-3	once	TRBJ2-1	TRBD2	TGTGCCAGCAGCCATCCCCTAGGTTCAGCGGGAGGCCCGTCCTACAATGAGCAGTTCTTC	CASSHPLGSAGGPSYNEQFF
TRBV6-1	-	TRBJ1-5	TRBD1	TGTGCCAGCAGCAATCACGACAGGGTGGGTCAGCCCCAGCATTTT	CASSNHDRVGQPQHF
TRBV6-1	few	TRBJ1-2	-	TGTGCCAGCAGTGAAGCGTTCGGAGCTAACTATGGCTACACCTTC	CASSEAFGANYGYTF
TRBV5-1	-	TRBJ1-4	TRBD1	TGCGCCAGCAGCTTGGTGGCAGGGGGTAATGAAAAACTGTTTTTT	CASSLVAGGNEKLFF
TRBV6-5	-	TRBJ2-7	TRBD2	TGTGCCAGCAATCCCGGTGGGGGGGCCTACGAGCAGTACTTC	CASNPGGGAYEQYF
TRBV19	-	TRBJ2-2	-	TGTGCCATCAAGAGGTGGGACACCGGGGAGCTGTTTTTT	CAIKRWDTGELFF
TRBV6-5	-	TRBJ2-5	-	TGTGCCAGCAGTTACTCGTGGACTTCCGAAGAGACCCAGTACTTC	CASSYSWTSEETQYF
TRBV28	once	TRBJ1-1	-	TGTGCCAGCAGTTTACCCGGGTCCGCCACTGAAGCTTTCTTT	CASSLPGSATEAFF
TRBV29-1	-	TRBJ2-7	TRBD1	TGCAGCGTTGGACAGGGCGTAGGCGAGCAGTACTTC	CSVGQGVGEQYF
TRBV6-5	-	TRBJ2-7	-	TGTGCCAGCAGTTACGCGGTCTCCTACGAGCAGTACTTC	CASSYAVSYEQYF
TRBV11-2	few	TRBJ2-7	-	TGTGCCAGCAGCTTATCGGTTCTGCGGGGATCCTCCTACGAGCAGTACTTC	CASSLSVLRGSSYEQYF
TRBV7-2	-	TRBJ2-3	TRBD2	TGTGCCAGCAGCTTAGCCGGGACTAGCTCCGGAGATACGCAGTATTTT	CASSLAGTSSGDTQYF
TRBV5-4	-	TRBJ1-1	TRBD1	TGTGCCAGCAGCTTGGTAACAGGGGCCAACACTGAAGCTTTCTTT	CASSLVTGANTEAFF
TRBV5-1	once	TRBJ1-2	-	TGCGCCAGCAGCTTGGGGACAGCCAACTATGGCTACACCTTC	CASSLGTANYGYTF
TRBV28	once	TRBJ1-1	-	TGTGCCAGCAGGGACATGAACACTGAAGCTTTCTTT	CASRDMNTEAFF
TRBV7-8	-	TRBJ2-5	-	TGTGCCAGCATCCAAGGCGGGCGGCAAGAGACCCAGTACTTC	CASIQGGRQETQYF
TRBV9	-	TRBJ2-3	-	TGTGCCAGCAGCGTGGTGATAGAAGATACGCAGTATTTT	CASSVVIEDTQYF
TRBV19	-	TRBJ2-7	TRBD2	TGTGCCAGTAGTCCCGGCCCCGGGGGGGGGACGGACGAGCAGTACTTC	CASSPGPGGGTDEQYF
TRBV28	-	TRBJ2-3	TRBD1	TGTGCCAGCAGTTCCCCGGGACAGGGGGCTTCGGATACGCAGTATTTT	CASSSPGQGASDTQYF
TRBV5-1	once	TRBJ1-4	TRBD1	TGCGCCAGCAGCTTGTTTGCAGGGGGCGCTAATGAAAAACTGTTTTTT	CASSLFAGGANEKLFF
TRBV5-4	-	TRBJ2-2	-	TGTGCCAGCAGCTTGCCTCGTAGGGGCCGGAACACCGGGGAGCTGTTTTTT	CASSLPRRGRNTGELFF
TRBV19	-	TRBJ2-1	TRBD1	TGTGCCAGTAGTCTTCGAAACAGGGGGGTCTACAATGAGCAGTTCTTC	CASSLRNRGVYNEQFF
TRBV19	-	TRBJ2-1	-	TGTGCCAGTAGTACCCGCATGGCGATTAGCCATGAGCAGTTCTTC	CASSTRMAISHEQFF
TRBV7-2	-	TRBJ2-1	-	TGTGCCAGCAGTCGTGTCGGCGGAAAGCAGTTCTTC	CASSRVGGKQFF
TRBV14	few	TRBJ2-1	TRBD2	TGTGCCAGCAGCCCTCAAGCGGGAGGCCCCTACAATGAGCAGTTCTTC	CASSPQAGGPYNEQFF
TRBV6-1	-	TRBJ1-5	TRBD1	TGTGCCAGCGCCCTGACAGGGGCCAGTTATCAGCCCCAGCATTTT	CASALTGASYQPQHF
TRBV11-2	-	TRBJ2-3	TRBD1	TGTGCCAGCAGCTTTACAGGGGGAGATACGCAGTATTTT	CASSFTGGDTQYF
TRBV5-1	-	TRBJ2-3	TRBD1	TGCGCCAGCAGCTTGGAAAACAGGGGAAGTCGCACAGATACGCAGTATTTT	CASSLENRGSRTDTQYF
TRBV19	-	TRBJ1-4	-	TGTGCCAGTAGTGGGGGCTTGACTAATGAAAAACTGTTTTTT	CASSGGLTNEKLFF
TRBV5-1	-	TRBJ1-2	TRBD1	TGCGCCAGCAGCATAAACAGGGGCTATGGCTACACCTTC	CASSINRGYGYTF
TRBV5-1	-	TRBJ1-4	-	TGCGCCAGCAGCTCTTACGGGGAGGGTGAAAAACTGTTTTTT	CASSSYGEGEKLFF
TRBV19	-	TRBJ1-2	-	TGTGCCAGTAGTATCCAGGGGAACTATGGCTACACCTTC	CASSIQGNYGYTF
TRBV19	-	TRBJ2-3	-	TGTGCCAGTAAGGCGGGTCTTAGCACAGATACGCAGTATTTT	CASKAGLSTDTQYF